A selection of T cell receptor beta chains follows, all from one sample in a study of shared clonotypes between healthy human individuals. Generated by immunoSEQ multiplex PCR, the TCRdb table keeps only in-frame clones and is missing some. There are roughly 1,000,000 clones in the sample; 75% to 80% occur only once, and approximately 0.5% lies in the top ten. Sample: memory CD4+ T cells from PBMCs. These receptors originate from a young man in good health. Some clones in this sample may be carry-over from other donors' samples. Each CDR3 is given with its conserved first and last residue. The D gene is left open where the match is weak. Rows may omit the clone size; those that give it use once, few, many or a size class.

TRBJ2-2 | TRBD2 | TRBV4-1 | . | TGCGCCAGCAGCCAGGAGCTAACTAGCGGGACCACCGGGGAGCTGTTTTTT | CASSQELTSGTTGELFF
TRBJ2-1 | TRBD2 | TRBV7-2 | . | TGTGCCAGCAGCTTCCCCATAGCGGGAGTCGCCTACAATGAGCAGTTCTTC | CASSFPIAGVAYNEQFF
TRBJ2-7 | TRBD1 | TRBV27 | . | TGTGCCAGCAGTTTCCGGGACAGGGTAACCTACGAGCAGTACTTC | CASSFRDRVTYEQYF
TRBJ2-7 | TRBD1 | TRBV28 | few | TGTGCCAGCCGTCTCAATCGACGGACAGGGGGTAACGAGCAGTACTTC | CASRLNRRTGGNEQYF
TRBJ2-7 | . | TRBV12-2 | . | TGTGCAAGTCGCTTAGAGGGGGCTGGTGAGCAGTACTTC | CASRLEGAGEQYF
TRBJ1-2 | TRBD1 | TRBV5-4 | . | TGTGCCAGCAGCTCGGACAGGAGCTATGGCTACACCTTC | CASSSDRSYGYTF
TRBJ2-7 | TRBD2 | TRBV5-4 | . | TGTGCCAGCAGCCCCGGACTAGGGCGCGAGCAGTACTTC | CASSPGLGREQYF
TRBJ2-4 | . | TRBV28 | . | TGTGCCAGCAGCCCTGCGGGCGGAACTAAAAACATTCAGTACTTC | CASSPAGGTKNIQYF
TRBJ2-3 | TRBD2 | TRBV18 | . | TGTGCCAGCTCACCGATCTCCCTAGCGGAGGGGTCCACAGATACGCAGTATTTT | CASSPISLAEGSTDTQYF
TRBJ2-2 | . | TRBV6-5 | . | TGTGCCAGCAGCCAGGGATACGGGGAGCTGTTTTTT | CASSQGYGELFF
TRBJ2-3 | . | TRBV14 | . | TGTGCCAGCAGCCAAGACTACAGCACAGATACGCAGTATTTT | CASSQDYSTDTQYF
TRBJ1-1 | TRBD1 | TRBV6-1 | . | TGTGCCAGCAGTGGCCCGGGACAGGGGAGAACTGAAGCTTTCTTT | CASSGPGQGRTEAFF
TRBJ2-6 | . | TRBV9 | . | TGTGCCAGCAGCGTATCGAGGGGCACTGGGGCCAACGTCCTGACTTTC | CASSVSRGTGANVLTF
TRBJ1-2 | TRBD1 | TRBV19 | . | TGTGCCAGTAGTGCCGGACAGGGGAACTATGGCTACACCTTC | CASSAGQGNYGYTF
TRBJ2-2 | TRBD1 | TRBV28 | . | TGTGCCAGCAGTTTATGGGGACAGGGTGACACCGGGGAGCTGTTTTTT | CASSLWGQGDTGELFF
TRBJ1-5 | . | TRBV19 | . | TGTGCCAGTCGTCAACAGGGTGGCGGGCAGCCCCAGCATTTT | CASRQQGGGQPQHF
TRBJ2-5 | TRBD2 | TRBV4-1 | . | TGCGCCAGCAGCCTTGAACCCCCGGCAGCGGGAGGGAGGGAGACCCAGTACTTC | CASSLEPPAAGGRETQYF
TRBJ1-4 | . | TRBV5-1 | . | TGCGCCAGCAGCTTGGCCTCTGCAACTAATGAAAAACTGTTTTTT | CASSLASATNEKLFF
TRBJ2-4 | . | TRBV27 | . | TGTGCCAGCAGTTTATTCACGGACCCCTCAGCCAAAAACATTCAGTACTTC | CASSLFTDPSAKNIQYF
TRBJ2-7 | TRBD2 | TRBV4-1 | . | TGCGCCAGCAGCCAGGGACTAGTGGGCTCCTACGAGCAGTACTTC | CASSQGLVGSYEQYF
TRBJ2-3 | . | TRBV5-6 | many | TGTGCCAGCAGCTACACAGATACGCAGTATTTT | CASSYTDTQYF
TRBJ2-3 | TRBD2 | TRBV7-6 | once | TGTGCCAGCAGCTTAGGGTCGACTAGCGGGAACACAGATACGCAGTATTTT | CASSLGSTSGNTDTQYF
TRBJ1-1 | . | TRBV7-2 | few | TGTGCCAGCAGCGTCCACAGCGAATTGAACACTGAAGCTTTCTTT | CASSVHSELNTEAFF
TRBJ1-4 | TRBD1 | TRBV5-4 | . | TGTGCCAGCAGCTTGGGTACAGGGGAAGAAAAACTGTTTTTT | CASSLGTGEEKLFF
TRBJ2-5 | . | TRBV5-4 | . | TGTGCCAGCAGCATAATAGCGGTCCAAGAGACCCAGTACTTC | CASSIIAVQETQYF
TRBJ2-7 | TRBD1 | TRBV18 | once | TGTGCCAGCTCACTACCGCCGGGACAGGGGAGGAACGAGCAGTACTTC | CASSLPPGQGRNEQYF
TRBJ2-3 | . | TRBV6-6 | . | TGTGCCAGCAGTAACCAGGGTGCCTACGCCGATACGCAGTATTTT | CASSNQGAYADTQYF